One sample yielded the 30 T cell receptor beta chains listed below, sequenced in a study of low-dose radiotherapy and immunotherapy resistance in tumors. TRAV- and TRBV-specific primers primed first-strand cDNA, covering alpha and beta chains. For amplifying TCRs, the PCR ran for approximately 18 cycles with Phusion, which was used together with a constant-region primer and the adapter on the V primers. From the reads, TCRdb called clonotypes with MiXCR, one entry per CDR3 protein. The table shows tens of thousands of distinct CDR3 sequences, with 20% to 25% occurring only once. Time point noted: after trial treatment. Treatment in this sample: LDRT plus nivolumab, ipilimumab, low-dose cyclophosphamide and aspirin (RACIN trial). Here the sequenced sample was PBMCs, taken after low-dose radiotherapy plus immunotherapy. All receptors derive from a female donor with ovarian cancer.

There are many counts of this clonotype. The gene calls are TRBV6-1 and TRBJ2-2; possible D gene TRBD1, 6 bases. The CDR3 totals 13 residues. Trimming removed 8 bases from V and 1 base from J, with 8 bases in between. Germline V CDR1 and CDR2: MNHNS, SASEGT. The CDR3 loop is CASDRWNTGELFF. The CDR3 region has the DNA TGTGCCAGCGACAGGTGGAACACCGGGGAGCTGTTTTTT.

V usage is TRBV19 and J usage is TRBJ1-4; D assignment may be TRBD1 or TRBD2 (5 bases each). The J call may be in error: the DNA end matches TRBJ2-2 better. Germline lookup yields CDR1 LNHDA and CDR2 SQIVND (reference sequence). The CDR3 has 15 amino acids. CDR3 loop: CASRIGTVNTGELFF. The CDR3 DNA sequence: TGTGCCAGTAGAATCGGGACGGTGAACACCGGGGAGCTGTTTTTT.

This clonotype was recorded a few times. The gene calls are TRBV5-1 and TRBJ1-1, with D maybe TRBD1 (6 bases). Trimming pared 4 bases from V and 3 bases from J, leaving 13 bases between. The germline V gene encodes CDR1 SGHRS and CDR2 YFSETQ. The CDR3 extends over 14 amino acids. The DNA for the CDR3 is TGCGCCAGCAGCGTTGAAGGGGGGCACACTGAAGCTTTCTTT. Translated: CASSVEGGHTEAFF.

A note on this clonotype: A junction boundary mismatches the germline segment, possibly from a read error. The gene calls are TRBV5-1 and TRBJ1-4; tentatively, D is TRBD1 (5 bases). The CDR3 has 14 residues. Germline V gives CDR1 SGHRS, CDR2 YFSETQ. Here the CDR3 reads CASNQGGTAEKLFF. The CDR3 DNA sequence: TGCGCCAGCAACCAAGGTGGGACTGCTGAAAAATTGTTTTTT.

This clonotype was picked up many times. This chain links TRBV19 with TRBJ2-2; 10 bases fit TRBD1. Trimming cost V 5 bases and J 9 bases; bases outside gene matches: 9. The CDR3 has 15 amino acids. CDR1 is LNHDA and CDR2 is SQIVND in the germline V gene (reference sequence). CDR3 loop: CASSGRDRGDRELFF. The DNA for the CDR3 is TGTGCCAGTAGTGGCCGGGACAGGGGAGATCGGGAGCTGTTTTTT.

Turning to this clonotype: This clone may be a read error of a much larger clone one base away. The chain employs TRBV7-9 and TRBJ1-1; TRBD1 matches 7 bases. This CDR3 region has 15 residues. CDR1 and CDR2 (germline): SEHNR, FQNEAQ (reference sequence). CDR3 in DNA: TGTGCCAGCAGCAACAGGGGCCTGAGGGGCACTCAAGCTTTCTTT. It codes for CASSNRGLRGTQAFF.

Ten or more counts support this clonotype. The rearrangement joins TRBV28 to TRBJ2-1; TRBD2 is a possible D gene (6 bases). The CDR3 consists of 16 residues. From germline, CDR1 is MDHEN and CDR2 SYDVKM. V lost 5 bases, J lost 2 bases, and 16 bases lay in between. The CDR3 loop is CASSPSLAFAYNEQFF. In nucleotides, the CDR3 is TGTGCCAGCAGTCCATCCCTAGCGTTTGCCTACAATGAGCAGTTCTTC.

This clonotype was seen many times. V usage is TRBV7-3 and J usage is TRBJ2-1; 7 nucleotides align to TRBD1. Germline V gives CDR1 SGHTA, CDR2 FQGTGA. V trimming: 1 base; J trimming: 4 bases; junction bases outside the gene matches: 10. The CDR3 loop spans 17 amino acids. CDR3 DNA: TGTGCCAGCAGCTTAAAGATAGGACAGGCCAAATACAATGAGCAGTTCTTC. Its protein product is CASSLKIGQAKYNEQFF.

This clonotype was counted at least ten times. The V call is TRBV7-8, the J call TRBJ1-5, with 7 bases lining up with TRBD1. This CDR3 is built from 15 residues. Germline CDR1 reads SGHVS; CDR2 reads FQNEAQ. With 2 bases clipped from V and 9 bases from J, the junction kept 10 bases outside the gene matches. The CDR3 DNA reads TGTGCCAGCAGCTTACAGCAGGGGGGGATTAGGCCCCAGCATTTT. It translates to CASSLQQGGIRPQHF.

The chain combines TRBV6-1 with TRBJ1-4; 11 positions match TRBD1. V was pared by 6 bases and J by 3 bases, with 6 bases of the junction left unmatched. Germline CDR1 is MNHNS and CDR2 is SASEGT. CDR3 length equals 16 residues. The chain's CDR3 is CASSRGQGASNEKLFF. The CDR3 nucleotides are TGTGCCAGCAGCCGTGGACAGGGGGCGTCTAATGAAAAACTGTTTTTT.

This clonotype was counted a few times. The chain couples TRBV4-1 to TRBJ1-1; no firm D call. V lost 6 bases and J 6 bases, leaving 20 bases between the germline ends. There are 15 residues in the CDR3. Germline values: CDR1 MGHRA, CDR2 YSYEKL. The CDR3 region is CASSNPRSRGSEAFF. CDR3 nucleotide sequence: TGCGCCAGCAGTAACCCTCGGTCCCGCGGGTCTGAAGCTTTCTTT.

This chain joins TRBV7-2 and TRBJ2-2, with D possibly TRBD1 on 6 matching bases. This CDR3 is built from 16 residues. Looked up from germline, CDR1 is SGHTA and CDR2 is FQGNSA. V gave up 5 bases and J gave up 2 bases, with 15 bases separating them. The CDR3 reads CASSPQGSRNTGELFF. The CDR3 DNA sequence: TGTGCCAGCAGCCCCCAGGGGTCTCGAAACACCGGGGAGCTGTTTTTT.

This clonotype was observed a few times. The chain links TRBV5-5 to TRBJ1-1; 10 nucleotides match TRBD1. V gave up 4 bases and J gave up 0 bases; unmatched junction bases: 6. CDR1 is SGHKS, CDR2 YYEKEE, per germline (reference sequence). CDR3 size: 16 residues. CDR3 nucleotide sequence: TGTGCCAGCAGCGCCGGGACAGGGGAACTGAACACTGAAGCTTTCTTT. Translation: CASSAGTGELNTEAFF.

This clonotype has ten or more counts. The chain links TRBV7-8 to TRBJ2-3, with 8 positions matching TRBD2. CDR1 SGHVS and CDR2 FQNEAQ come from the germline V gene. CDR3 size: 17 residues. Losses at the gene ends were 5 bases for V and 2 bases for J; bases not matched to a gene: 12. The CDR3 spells CASSPPLERGYTDTQYF. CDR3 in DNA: TGTGCCAGCAGCCCCCCCCTGGAGCGGGGGTACACAGATACGCAGTATTTT.

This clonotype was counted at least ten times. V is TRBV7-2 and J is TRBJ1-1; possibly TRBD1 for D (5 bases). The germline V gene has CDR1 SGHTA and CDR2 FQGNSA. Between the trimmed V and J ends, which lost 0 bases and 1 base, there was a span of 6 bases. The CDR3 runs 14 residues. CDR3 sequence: CASSLATGNTEAFF. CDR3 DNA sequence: TGTGCCAGCAGCTTAGCTACAGGGAACACTGAAGCTTTCTTT.

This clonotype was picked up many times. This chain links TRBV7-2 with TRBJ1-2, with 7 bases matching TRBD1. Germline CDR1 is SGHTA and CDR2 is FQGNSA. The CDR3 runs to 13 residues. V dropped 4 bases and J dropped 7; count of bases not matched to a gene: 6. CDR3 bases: TGTGCCAGCAGCTCACAGGGGTTCGGTGGCTACACCTTC. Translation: CASSSQGFGGYTF.

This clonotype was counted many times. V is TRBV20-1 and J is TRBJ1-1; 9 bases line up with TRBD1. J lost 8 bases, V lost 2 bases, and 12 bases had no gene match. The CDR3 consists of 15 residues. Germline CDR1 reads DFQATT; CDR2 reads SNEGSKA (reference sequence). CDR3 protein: CSARPHTTGGGEAFF. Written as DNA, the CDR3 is TGCAGTGCTAGACCCCACACTACAGGGGGCGGCGAAGCTTTCTTT.

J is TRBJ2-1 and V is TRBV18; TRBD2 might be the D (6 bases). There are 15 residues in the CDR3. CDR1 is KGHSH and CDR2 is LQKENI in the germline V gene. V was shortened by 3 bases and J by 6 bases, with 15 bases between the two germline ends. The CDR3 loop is CASSPRVGTSNEQFF. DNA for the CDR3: TGTGCCAGCTCACCCAGGGTGGGGACTTCCAATGAGCAGTTCTTC.

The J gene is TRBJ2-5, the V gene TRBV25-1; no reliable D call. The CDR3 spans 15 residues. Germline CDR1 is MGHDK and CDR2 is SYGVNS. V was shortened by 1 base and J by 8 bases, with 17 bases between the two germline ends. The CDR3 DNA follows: TGTGCCAGCAGTGAATCCGGCGGTCACAAGAGAACCCAGTACTTC. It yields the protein CASSESGGHKRTQYF.

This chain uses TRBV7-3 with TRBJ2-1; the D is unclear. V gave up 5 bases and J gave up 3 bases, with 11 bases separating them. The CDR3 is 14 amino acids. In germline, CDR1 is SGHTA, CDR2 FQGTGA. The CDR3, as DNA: TGTGCCAGCAGCCCTTCATCGGACTACAATGAGCAGTTCTTC. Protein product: CASSPSSDYNEQFF.

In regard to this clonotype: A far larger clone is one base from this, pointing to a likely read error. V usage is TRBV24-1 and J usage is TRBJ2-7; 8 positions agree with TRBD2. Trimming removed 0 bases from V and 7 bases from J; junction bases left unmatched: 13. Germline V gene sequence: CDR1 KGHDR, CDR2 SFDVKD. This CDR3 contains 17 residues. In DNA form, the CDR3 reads TGTGCCACCAGTGATTTGCGCGGGGGGCACAACTACAATGAGCAGTACTTC. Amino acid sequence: CATSDLRGGHNYNEQYF.

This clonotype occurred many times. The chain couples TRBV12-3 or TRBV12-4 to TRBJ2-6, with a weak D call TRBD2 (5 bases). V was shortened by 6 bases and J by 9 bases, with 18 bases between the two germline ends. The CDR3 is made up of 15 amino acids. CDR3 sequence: CASRNQAEAGNVLTF. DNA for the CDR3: TGTGCCAGCAGGAACCAAGCGGAGGCGGGCAACGTCCTGACTTTC.

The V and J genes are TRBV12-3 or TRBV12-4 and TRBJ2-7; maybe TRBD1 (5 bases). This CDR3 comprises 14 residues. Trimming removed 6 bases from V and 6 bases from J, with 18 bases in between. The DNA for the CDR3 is TGTGCCAGCAGCGTACTTGCCCAGGGCGGCGAGCAGTACTTC. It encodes CASSVLAQGGEQYF.

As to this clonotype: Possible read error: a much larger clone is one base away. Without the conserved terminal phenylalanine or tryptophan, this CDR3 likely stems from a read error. The chain's CDR3 is CSATDRPGYSNQPQHL. The CDR3 nucleotides read TGCAGTGCGACAGACAGGCCGGGTTATAGCAATCAGCCCCAGCATTTA. The chain carries TRBV20-1 and TRBJ1-5; TRBD1 is a possible D gene (6 bases). The CDR3 spans 16 residues. V was trimmed by 6 bases and J by 0 bases, leaving 18 bases between them. Germline V CDR1 and CDR2: DFQATT, SNEGSKA (reference sequence).

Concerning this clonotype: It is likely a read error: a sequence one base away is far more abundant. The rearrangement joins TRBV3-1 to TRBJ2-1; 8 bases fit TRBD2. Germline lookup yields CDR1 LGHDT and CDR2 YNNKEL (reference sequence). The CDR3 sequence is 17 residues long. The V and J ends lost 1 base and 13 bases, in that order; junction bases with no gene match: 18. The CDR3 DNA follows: TGTGCCAGCAGCCAAGGCCTCCCAGGAGCGGGAGTTGAGACCCAGTTCTTC. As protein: CASSQGLPGAGVETQFF.

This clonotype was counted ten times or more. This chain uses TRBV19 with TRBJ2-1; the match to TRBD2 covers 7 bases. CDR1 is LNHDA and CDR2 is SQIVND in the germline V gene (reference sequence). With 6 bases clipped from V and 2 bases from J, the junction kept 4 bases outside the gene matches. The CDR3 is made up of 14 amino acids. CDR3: CASRPRGTYNEQFF. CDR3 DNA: TGTGCCAGTAGACCGCGGGGGACCTACAATGAGCAGTTCTTC. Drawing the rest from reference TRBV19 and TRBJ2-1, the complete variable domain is DGGITQSPKYLFRKEGQNVTLSCEQNLNHDAMYWYRQDPGQGLRLIYYSQIVNDFQKGDIAEGYSVSREKKESFPLTVTSAQKNPTAFYLCASRPRGTYNEQFFGPGTRLTVL.

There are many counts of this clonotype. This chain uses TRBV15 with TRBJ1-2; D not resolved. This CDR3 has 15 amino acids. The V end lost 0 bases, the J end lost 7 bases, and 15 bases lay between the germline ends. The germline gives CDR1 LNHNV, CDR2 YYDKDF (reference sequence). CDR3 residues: CATSRDRTPPRGYTF. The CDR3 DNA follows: TGTGCCACCAGCAGAGACAGGACCCCCCCGCGTGGCTACACCTTC. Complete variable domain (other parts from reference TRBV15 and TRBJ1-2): DAMVIQNPRYQVTQFGKPVTLSCSQTLNHNVMYWYQQKSSQAPKLLFHYYDKDFNNEADTPDNFQSRRPNTSFCFLDIRSPGLGDTAMYLCATSRDRTPPRGYTFGSGTRLTVV.

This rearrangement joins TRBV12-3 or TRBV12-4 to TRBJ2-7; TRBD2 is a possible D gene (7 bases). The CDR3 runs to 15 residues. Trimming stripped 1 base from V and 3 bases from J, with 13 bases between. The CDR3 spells CASSLEGGGLYEQYF. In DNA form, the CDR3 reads TGTGCCAGCAGTTTAGAAGGGGGAGGGCTCTACGAGCAGTACTTC.

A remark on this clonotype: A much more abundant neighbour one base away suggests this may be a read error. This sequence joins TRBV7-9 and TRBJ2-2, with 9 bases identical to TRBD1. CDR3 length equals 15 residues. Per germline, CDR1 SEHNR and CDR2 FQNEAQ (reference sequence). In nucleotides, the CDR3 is TGTGCCTGCAGTTTAACAGGGGGCGGGCCCGGGGAGCTGTTTTTT. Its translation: CACSLTGGGPGELFF.

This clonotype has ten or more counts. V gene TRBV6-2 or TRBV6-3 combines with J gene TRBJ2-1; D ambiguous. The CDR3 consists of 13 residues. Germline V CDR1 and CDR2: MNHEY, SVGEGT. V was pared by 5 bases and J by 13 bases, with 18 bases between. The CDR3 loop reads CASSESRPQSQFF. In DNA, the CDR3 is TGTGCCAGCAGTGAATCCAGGCCCCAAAGTCAGTTCTTC.